The 21 T cell receptor beta chains below come from one sample, sequenced in a study of blood T cells in healthy people across ages. The second PCR ran roughly 7 to 12 cycles with a sample-barcoded 5' primer and J-beta primers. TCRdb re-called the 5' RACE reads through MiXCR, storing one row per CDR3 protein. The sample shows 1.5 million or so distinct CDR3 sequences, 42% of them seen only once. Sequenced input: blood. These receptors all come from a woman under 30 in good health.

This clonotype has only one observation. The chain links TRBV10-3 to TRBJ2-3; D is uncertain. CDR3 size: 14 residues. CDR1 ENHRY and CDR2 SYGVKD come from the germline V gene. The V end was cut by 1 base, the J end by 0 bases, with 5 bases between. In DNA form, the CDR3 reads TGTGCCATCAGTGAGTTGCCTAGCACAGATACGCAGTATTTT. This translates into CAISELPSTDTQYF.

This clonotype was counted only a few times. The chain recombines TRBV12-3 or TRBV12-4 with TRBJ2-7, with 7 nucleotides matching TRBD2. The CDR3 runs 16 residues. J gave up 3 bases and V 3 bases, and 11 bases lay outside the gene matches. CDR3 loop: CASSFTGLAEYYEQYF. As DNA, the CDR3 is TGTGCCAGCAGTTTCACGGGGCTAGCGGAATACTACGAGCAGTACTTC.

V and J are TRBV12-3 or TRBV12-4 and TRBJ1-2; D is undetermined. The CDR3 contains 15 residues. The V end lost 6 bases, the J end lost 5 bases, and 19 bases lay between the germline ends. The CDR3 sequence: CASSDVETQEYGYTF. CDR3 in DNA: TGTGCCAGCAGCGACGTCGAGACCCAGGAATATGGCTACACCTTC.

J is TRBJ2-7 and V is TRBV14; 7 bases are shared with TRBD1. The CDR3 has 15 amino acids. Trimming removed 1 base from V and 1 base from J; junction bases left unmatched: 4. CDR1 and CDR2 (germline): SGHDN, FVKESK. The CDR3 loop is CASSQGTGRSYEQYF. In DNA form, the CDR3 reads TGTGCCAGCAGCCAAGGGACAGGACGATCCTACGAGCAGTACTTC.

This clonotype occurred many times. The rearrangement links TRBV4-2 to TRBJ2-1; TRBD1 matches at 7 bases. The J segment lost 3 bases and the V segment lost 0 bases, leaving 5 bases of the junction unmatched. Germline CDR1 reads LGHNA; CDR2 reads YNFKEQ. The CDR3 runs to 16 residues. The CDR3 loop is CASSQEGSGGYNEQFF. DNA of the CDR3: TGTGCCAGCAGCCAAGAGGGGTCAGGGGGCTACAATGAGCAGTTCTTC.

CDR3 residues: CASKKTSGRNTGELFF. CDR3 DNA: TGTGCCAGCAAGAAAACTAGCGGCAGGAACACCGGGGAGCTGTTTTTT. The genes are TRBV6-5 and TRBJ2-2, with 8 bases fitting TRBD2. Trimming removed 7 bases from V and 1 base from J; junction bases left unmatched: 8. Germline CDR1 reads MNHEY; CDR2 reads SVGAGI. The CDR3 contains 16 residues.

J is TRBJ2-1 and V is TRBV27, with 9 bases aligning to TRBD2. J gave up 5 bases and V 11 bases, and 16 bases lay outside the gene matches. CDR3 length: 16 residues. The germline CDR1 and CDR2 sequences are MNHEY and SMNVEV (reference sequence). The CDR3 sequence: CAGTMTLAGTHNEQFF. The DNA for the CDR3 is TGTGCCGGCACCATGACCCTAGCGGGAACCCACAATGAGCAGTTCTTC.

The chain joins TRBV20-1 to TRBJ2-5, with TRBD2 matching 16 bases. The V gene end was trimmed by 7 bases and the J gene end by 5 bases; junction bases not matched to a gene: 13. This CDR3 comprises 17 residues. In germline, CDR1 is DFQATT, CDR2 SNEGSKA (reference sequence). CDR3 DNA sequence: TGCAGTGTCAGGACGGGACTAGCGGGAGGGCCTCGGGAGACCCAGTACTTC. Translated: CSVRTGLAGGPRETQYF.

This chain links TRBV10-1 with TRBJ2-5, with D uncertain. The CDR3 is made up of 14 amino acids. Deletions cut 3 bases from V and 2 bases from J, with 10 bases between. In germline, CDR1 is WNHNN, CDR2 SYGVQD (reference sequence). CDR3 amino acids: CASSDGVGQETQYF. The CDR3 bases are TGCGCCAGCAGTGACGGCGTGGGACAAGAGACCCAGTACTTC.

The chain joins TRBV5-1 to TRBJ1-4; 7 nucleotides line up with TRBD1. With 3 bases clipped from V and 8 bases from J, the junction kept 10 bases outside the gene matches. Germline V gives CDR1 SGHRS, CDR2 YFSETQ. The length of the CDR3 is 15 residues. Here the CDR3 DNA reads TGCGCCAGCAGCTCGGGAGACAGGGAAGGGGAAAAACTGTTTTTT. Protein: CASSSGDREGEKLFF.

This clonotype has just a few counts. The rearrangement links TRBV7-9 to TRBJ1-1; the D is unclear. CDR3 length equals 15 residues. Trimming removed 0 bases at V and 0 bases at J, with 8 bases between. Germline V gene data show CDR1 as SEHNR and CDR2 as FQNEAQ (reference sequence). The DNA of the CDR3 is TGTGCCAGCAGCTTAGCGGCAGGCCTGAACACTGAAGCTTTCTTT. Translation gives CASSLAAGLNTEAFF.

The table lists this clonotype with a few counts. The rearrangement uses TRBV7-6 and TRBJ1-4; the D gene is possibly TRBD1 (6 bases). Germline values: CDR1 SGHVS, CDR2 FNYEAQ. The ends were cut back, 5 bases at V and 4 bases at J, with 14 bases in the middle. The CDR3 is 15 amino acids. The CDR3 region has the DNA TGTGCCAGCAGCCTCAGCGGGGGGCTTAATGAAAAACTGTTTTTT. It translates to CASSLSGGLNEKLFF.

This chain joins TRBV7-3 and TRBJ2-5; TRBD2 aligns across 9 bases. This CDR3 spans 16 amino acids. Germline-derived CDR1 and CDR2 are SGHTA and FQGTGA. V shed 5 bases and J 11 bases; nucleotides not matched to a gene: 18. Here the CDR3 DNA reads TGTGCCAGCAGCACCCAAGCACGGACTAGCGACAATGAGCAGTACTTC. Amino acids: CASSTQARTSDNEQYF.

This clonotype has just a few counts. In DNA, the CDR3 is TGTGCCAGCAGCCGGACTAGCGGGGGGACGAGGACCGGGGAGCTGTTTTTT. It yields the protein CASSRTSGGTRTGELFF. The chain has TRBV13 and TRBJ2-2; 14 bases align to TRBD2. Trimming took 5 bases from V and 5 from J; bases not matched to a gene: 7. The CDR3 consists of 17 residues. Germline CDR1 and CDR2: PRHDT and FYEKMQ (reference sequence). The variable domain in full, completed from reference TRBV13 and TRBJ2-2, reads AAGVIQSPRHLIKEKRETATLKCYPIPRHDTVYWYQQGPGQDPQFLISFYEKMQSDKGSIPDRFSAQQFSDYHSELNMSSLELGDSALYFCASSRTSGGTRTGELFFGEGSRLTVL.

In this sample, this clonotype turned up a few times. The CDR3 coding sequence is TGTGCCAGTTTACAGGGGCACACAGATACGCAGTATTTT. This gives the protein CASLQGHTDTQYF. The V and J genes are TRBV28 and TRBJ2-3, with 7 nucleotides matching TRBD1. Trimming at V came to 9 bases and at J to 2 bases, leaving 5 bases not matched to a gene. The CDR3 runs 13 residues. Germline loops: CDR1 MDHEN, CDR2 SYDVKM.

The rearrangement uses TRBV5-1 and TRBJ2-1; 14 nucleotides align to TRBD2. V trimming: 4 bases; J trimming: 11 bases; junction bases outside the gene matches: 8. This CDR3 is built from 15 residues. The germline CDR1 and CDR2 sequences are SGHRS and YFSETQ. The CDR3: CASSGQGTSGRQQFF. The CDR3 DNA reads TGCGCCAGCAGCGGCCAGGGGACTAGCGGGAGACAGCAGTTCTTC. The variable domain in full, completed from reference TRBV5-1 and TRBJ2-1, reads KAGVTQTPRYLIKTRGQQVTLSCSPISGHRSVSWYQQTPGQGLQFLFEYFSETQRNKGNFPGRFSGRQFSNSRSEMNVSTLELGDSALYLCASSGQGTSGRQQFFGPGTRLTVL.

The chain has TRBV20-1 and TRBJ1-2, with D unclear. Trimming shortened V by 0 bases and J by 4 bases, and 9 bases separated the two germline ends. The CDR3 length is 13 residues. Germline lookup yields CDR1 DFQATT and CDR2 SNEGSKA (reference sequence). CDR3 in DNA: TGCAGTGCTAGAGATTTGACGACCTATGGCTACACCTTC. Translated, it gives CSARDLTTYGYTF.

This clonotype was counted between two and nine times. The V and J genes are TRBV12-3 or TRBV12-4 and TRBJ2-7, with 9 bases identical to TRBD1. The trim removed 5 bases at V and 4 bases at J, leaving 9 bases unmatched. This CDR3 has 15 amino acids. Here the CDR3 reads CASSITGGQEYEQYF. For the CDR3, the DNA is TGTGCCAGCAGTATTACAGGGGGCCAAGAGTACGAGCAGTACTTC.

CDR3 nucleotides: TGCGCCAGCAGCTTAGCAGGGAAGGGCGAAGCTTTCTTT. This sequence encodes CASSLAGKGEAFF. The chain carries TRBV5-1 and TRBJ1-1, with D perhaps TRBD1 (5 bases). This CDR3 is built from 13 residues. CDR1 is SGHRS, CDR2 YFSETQ, per germline. The V gene lost 2 bases and the J gene lost 8 bases, with 13 bases spanning the gap.

This clonotype showed up just once. The chain uses TRBV6-5 and TRBJ2-1; 7 bases are shared with TRBD2. CDR3 length: 16 residues. Trimming took 6 bases from V and 6 from J; bases not matched to a gene: 14. CDR1 and CDR2 from the germline V gene are MNHEY and SVGAGI. CDR3 sequence (DNA): TGTGCCAGCAGAGCCCCGGGACTAACGGGCATCAATGAGCAGTTCTTC. It codes for CASRAPGLTGINEQFF.

This clonotype was picked up a small number of times. This chain connects TRBV13 to TRBJ1-2; 11 nucleotides align to TRBD1. Looked up from germline, CDR1 is PRHDT and CDR2 is FYEKMQ (reference sequence). Trimming removed 4 bases from V and 5 bases from J; junction bases left unmatched: 9. The CDR3 extends over 16 amino acids. The CDR3 region is CASSSTDRGRRYGYTF. The CDR3 nucleotides read TGTGCCAGCAGCTCAACGGACAGGGGGCGCCGGTATGGCTACACCTTC.